The 7 T cell receptor beta chains presented below share a single source sample, sequenced in a study of CD8 T cells in ankylosing spondylitis. TCRdb reanalysed the 5' RACE reads using MiXCR and keeps one entry per CDR3 protein. The repertoire includes around 250,000 distinct CDR3 sequences, about 10% of them detected once, and less than 7.5% sits in the top ten. Material: blood, either unsorted or a sorted T cell fraction (not recorded which). These receptors all come from a male donor with ankylosing spondylitis or in good health (not recorded which).

This clonotype was detected ten times or more. The V call is TRBV3-1, the J call TRBJ2-7; D remains unclear. Trimming left V 4 bases short and J 3 bases short, with 16 bases between. CDR3 length equals 15 residues. The germline V gene has CDR1 LGHDT and CDR2 YNNKEL (reference sequence). CDR3 residues: CASSLWASRSYEQYF. The CDR3 coding sequence is TGTGCCAGCAGCCTCTGGGCTTCCCGGAGCTACGAGCAGTACTTC.

This clonotype has more than one count but fewer than ten. The chain links TRBV20-1 to TRBJ1-2; 8 bases map to TRBD1. The CDR3 length is 14 residues. The trim removed 6 bases at V and 8 bases at J, leaving 14 bases unmatched. Germline CDR1 reads DFQATT; CDR2 reads SNEGSKA (reference sequence). For the CDR3, the DNA is TGCAGTGCCCGATTGACAGGGGAAAGGAAAGGCTACACCTTC. This gives the protein CSARLTGERKGYTF.

At least ten counts were recorded for this clonotype. The rearrangement links TRBV20-1 to TRBJ1-2, with D uncertain. Trimming removed 0 bases at V and 0 bases at J, with 5 bases between. The germline V gene encodes CDR1 DFQATT and CDR2 SNEGSKA (reference sequence). The CDR3 has 13 amino acids. CDR3 in DNA: TGCAGTGCTAGAGATTGGTCTAACTATGGCTACACCTTC. This gives the protein CSARDWSNYGYTF.

This clonotype has a count of ten or more. The V and J genes are TRBV27 and TRBJ1-5; D is undetermined. V gave up 0 bases and J gave up 2 bases, with 8 bases separating them. Germline V gives CDR1 MNHEY, CDR2 SMNVEV (reference sequence). The CDR3 sequence is 15 residues long. CDR3 DNA: TGTGCCAGCAGTTTATCTATGATGGGCAATCAGCCCCAGCATTTT. It translates to CASSLSMMGNQPQHF.

This clonotype has ten or more counts. The V call is TRBV4-1, the J call TRBJ2-4, with D perhaps matching TRBD1 (6 bases). Germline assignment: CDR1 MGHRA and CDR2 YSYEKL. V was cut by 1 base and J by 2 bases, with 12 bases left in between. The CDR3 is 16 amino acids. The CDR3 loop is CASSQATGFTKNIQYF. The CDR3 DNA sequence: TGCGCCAGCAGCCAAGCGACAGGATTCACCAAAAACATTCAGTACTTC.

The chain is built from TRBV12-3 or TRBV12-4 and TRBJ1-2, with 7 nucleotides matching TRBD1. V shed 7 bases and J 4 bases; nucleotides not matched to a gene: 6. This CDR3 contains 13 residues. The CDR3 sequence is CASNPGGFYGYTF. CDR3 nucleotide sequence: TGTGCCAGCAACCCAGGGGGATTCTATGGCTACACCTTC.

This clonotype was seen repeatedly, ten times or more. The chain links TRBV28 to TRBJ2-3; D is unclear. Germline V gene data show CDR1 as MDHEN and CDR2 as SYDVKM. V lost 7 bases and J 6 bases, leaving 14 bases between the germline ends. This CDR3 contains 13 residues. The DNA of the CDR3 is TGTGCCAGCAATGCATTCCTCGGGGATACGCAGTATTTT. This encodes CASNAFLGDTQYF.